The clone carrying this T cell receptor (beta chain) occurred many times. The sample is drawn from a study of T-cell reconstitution after alpha-beta-depleted transplantation in children. Germline V CDR1 and CDR2: DFQATT, SNEGSKA (reference sequence). V was clipped by 6 bases and J by 1 base; unmatched bases: 8. The CDR3 is made up of 14 amino acids. This sample's TCRbeta library carried unique molecular identifier barcodes. MiXCR, run by TCRdb on the PCR reads, gives a single entry per CDR3 protein. The sample lists tens of thousands of distinct CDR3 sequences, approximately 7.4% occurring once. This receptor was identified in a human donor who donated a stem cell graft to a child with acute lymphoblastic leukemia. The chain has TRBV20-1 and TRBJ2-5, with 7 nucleotides matching TRBD1. The input for sequencing was PBMCs from the stem cell graft donor, taken from the stem cell graft. CDR3 nucleotides: TGCAGTGCCAAACTACAGGGGCCCCAAGAGACCCAGTACTTC. It codes for CSAKLQGPQETQYF.